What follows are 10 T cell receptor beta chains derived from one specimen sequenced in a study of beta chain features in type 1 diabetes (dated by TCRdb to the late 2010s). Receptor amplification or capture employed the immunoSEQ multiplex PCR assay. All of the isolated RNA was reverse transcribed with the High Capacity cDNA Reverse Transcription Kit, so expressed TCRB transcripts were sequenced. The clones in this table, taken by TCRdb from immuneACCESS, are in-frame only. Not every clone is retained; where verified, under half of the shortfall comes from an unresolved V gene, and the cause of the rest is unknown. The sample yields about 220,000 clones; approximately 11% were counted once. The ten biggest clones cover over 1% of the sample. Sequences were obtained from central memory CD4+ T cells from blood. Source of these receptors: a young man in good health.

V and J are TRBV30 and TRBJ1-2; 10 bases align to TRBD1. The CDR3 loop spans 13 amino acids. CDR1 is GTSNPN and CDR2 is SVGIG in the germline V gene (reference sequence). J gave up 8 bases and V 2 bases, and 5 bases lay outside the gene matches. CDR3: CAWSPGTGDGYTF. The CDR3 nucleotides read TGTGCCTGGAGTCCGGGGACAGGGGACGGCTACACCTTC.

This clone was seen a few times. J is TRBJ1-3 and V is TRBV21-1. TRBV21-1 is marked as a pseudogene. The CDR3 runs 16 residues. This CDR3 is CASNAAADPSGNTIYF. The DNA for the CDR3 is TGTGCCAGCAACGCAGCTGCGGACCCCTCTGGAAACACCATATATTTT.

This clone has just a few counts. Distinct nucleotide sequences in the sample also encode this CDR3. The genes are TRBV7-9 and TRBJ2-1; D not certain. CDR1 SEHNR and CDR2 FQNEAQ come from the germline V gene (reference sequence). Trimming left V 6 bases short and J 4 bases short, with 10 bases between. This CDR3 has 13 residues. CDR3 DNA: TGTGCCAGCAGTCTAGGAAGTTACAATGAGCAGTTCTTC. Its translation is CASSLGSYNEQFF.

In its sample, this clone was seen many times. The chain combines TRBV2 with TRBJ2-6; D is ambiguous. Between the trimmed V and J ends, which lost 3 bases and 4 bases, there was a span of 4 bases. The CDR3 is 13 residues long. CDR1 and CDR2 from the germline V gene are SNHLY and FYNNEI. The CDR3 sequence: CASSERGANVLTF. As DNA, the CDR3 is TGTGCCAGCAGTGAGCGGGGGGCCAACGTCCTGACTTTC.

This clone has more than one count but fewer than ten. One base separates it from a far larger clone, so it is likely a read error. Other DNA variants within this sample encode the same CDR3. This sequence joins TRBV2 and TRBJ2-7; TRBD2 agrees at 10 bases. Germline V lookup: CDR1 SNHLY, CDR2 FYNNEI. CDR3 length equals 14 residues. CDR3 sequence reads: CASSLAGAGGEQYF. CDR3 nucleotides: TGCGCCAGCAGCCTAGCGGGAGCAGGTGGCGAGCAGTACTTC.

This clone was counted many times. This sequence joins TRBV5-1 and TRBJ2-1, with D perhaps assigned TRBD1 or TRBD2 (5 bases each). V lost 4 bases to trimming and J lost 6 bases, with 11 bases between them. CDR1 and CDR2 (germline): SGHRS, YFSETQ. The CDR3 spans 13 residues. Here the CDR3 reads CASSPRGGNEQFF. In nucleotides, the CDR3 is TGCGCCAGCAGCCCCCGTGGGGGCAATGAGCAGTTCTTC. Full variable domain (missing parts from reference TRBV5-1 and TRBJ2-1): KAGVTQTPRYLIKTRGQQVTLSCSPISGHRSVSWYQQTPGQGLQFLFEYFSETQRNKGNFPGRFSGRQFSNSRSEMNVSTLELGDSALYLCASSPRGGNEQFFGPGTRLTVL.

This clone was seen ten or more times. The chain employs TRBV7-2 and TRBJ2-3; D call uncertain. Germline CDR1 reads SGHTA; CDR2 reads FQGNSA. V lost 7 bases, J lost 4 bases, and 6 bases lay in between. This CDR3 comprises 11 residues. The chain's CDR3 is CASTPADTQYF. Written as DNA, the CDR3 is TGTGCCAGCACTCCGGCAGATACGCAGTATTTT.

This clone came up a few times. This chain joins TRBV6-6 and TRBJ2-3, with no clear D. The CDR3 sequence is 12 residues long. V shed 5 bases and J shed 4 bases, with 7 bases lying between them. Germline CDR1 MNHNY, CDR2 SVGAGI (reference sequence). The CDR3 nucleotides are TGTGCCAGCAGTCCAAGTCCAGATACGCAGTATTTT. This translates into CASSPSPDTQYF.

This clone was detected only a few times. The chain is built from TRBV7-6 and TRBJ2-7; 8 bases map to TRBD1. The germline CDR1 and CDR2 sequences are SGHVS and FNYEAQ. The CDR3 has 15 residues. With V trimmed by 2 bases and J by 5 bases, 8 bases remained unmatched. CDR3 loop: CASSLSSGGENEQYF. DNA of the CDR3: TGTGCCAGCAGCTTATCCTCAGGGGGCGAAAACGAGCAGTACTTC.

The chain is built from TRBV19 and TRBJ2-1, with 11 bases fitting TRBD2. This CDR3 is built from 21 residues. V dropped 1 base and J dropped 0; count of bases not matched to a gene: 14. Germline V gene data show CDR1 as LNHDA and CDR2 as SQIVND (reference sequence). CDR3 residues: CASSIVPGTSGLLSSYNEQFF. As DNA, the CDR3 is TGTGCCAGTAGTATAGTCCCCGGGACTAGCGGTCTATTGAGCTCCTACAATGAGCAGTTCTTC.